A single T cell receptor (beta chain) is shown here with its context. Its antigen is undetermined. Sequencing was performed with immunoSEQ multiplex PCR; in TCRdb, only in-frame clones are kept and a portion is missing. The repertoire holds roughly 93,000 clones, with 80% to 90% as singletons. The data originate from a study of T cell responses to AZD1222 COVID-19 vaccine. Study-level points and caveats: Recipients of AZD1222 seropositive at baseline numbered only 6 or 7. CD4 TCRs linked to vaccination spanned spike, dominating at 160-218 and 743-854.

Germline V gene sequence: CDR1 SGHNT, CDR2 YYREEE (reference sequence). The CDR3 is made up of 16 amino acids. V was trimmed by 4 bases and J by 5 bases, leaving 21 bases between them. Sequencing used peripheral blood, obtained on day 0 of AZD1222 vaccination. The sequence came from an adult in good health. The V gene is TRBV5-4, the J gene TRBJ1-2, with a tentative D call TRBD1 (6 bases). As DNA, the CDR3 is TGTGCCAGCAGCCAAAAAATGGGGGGGGCAGGATATGGCTACACCTTC. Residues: CASSQKMGGAGYGYTF.